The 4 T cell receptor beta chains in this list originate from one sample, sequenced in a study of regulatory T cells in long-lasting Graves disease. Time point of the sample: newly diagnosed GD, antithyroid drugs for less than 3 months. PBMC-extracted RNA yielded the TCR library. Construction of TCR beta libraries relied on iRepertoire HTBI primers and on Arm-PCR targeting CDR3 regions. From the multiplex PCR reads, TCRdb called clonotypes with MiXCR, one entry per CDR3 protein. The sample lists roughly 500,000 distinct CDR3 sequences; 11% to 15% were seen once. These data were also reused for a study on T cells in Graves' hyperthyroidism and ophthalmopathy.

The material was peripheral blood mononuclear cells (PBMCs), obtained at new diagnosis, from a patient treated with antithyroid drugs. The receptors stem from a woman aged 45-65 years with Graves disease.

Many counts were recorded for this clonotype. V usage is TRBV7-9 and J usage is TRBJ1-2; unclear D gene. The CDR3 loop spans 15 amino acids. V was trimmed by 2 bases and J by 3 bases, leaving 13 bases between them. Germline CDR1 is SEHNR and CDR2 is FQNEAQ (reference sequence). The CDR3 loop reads CASSLYSQADYGYTF. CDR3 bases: TGTGCCAGCAGCTTATACAGCCAGGCGGACTATGGCTACACCTTC. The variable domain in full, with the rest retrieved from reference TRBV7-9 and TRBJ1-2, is DTGVSQNPRHKITKRGQNVTFRCDPISEHNRLYWYRQTLGQGPEFLTYFQNEAQLEKSRLLSDRFSAERPKGSFSTLEIQRTEQGDSAMYLCASSLYSQADYGYTFGSGTRLTVV.

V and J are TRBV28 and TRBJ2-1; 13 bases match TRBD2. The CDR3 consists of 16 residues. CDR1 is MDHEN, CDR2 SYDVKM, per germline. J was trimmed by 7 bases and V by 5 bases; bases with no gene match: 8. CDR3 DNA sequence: TGTGCCAGCAGTGGGACTAGCGGGATGAGTCGTAATGAGCAGTTCTTC. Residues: CASSGTSGMSRNEQFF.

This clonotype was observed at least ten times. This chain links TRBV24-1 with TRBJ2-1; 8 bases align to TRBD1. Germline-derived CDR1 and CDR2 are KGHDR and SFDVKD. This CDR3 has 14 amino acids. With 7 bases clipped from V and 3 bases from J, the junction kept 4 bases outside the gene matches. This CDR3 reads CATRGTGSYNEQFF. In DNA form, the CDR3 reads TGTGCCACCAGGGGGACAGGAAGCTACAATGAGCAGTTCTTC.

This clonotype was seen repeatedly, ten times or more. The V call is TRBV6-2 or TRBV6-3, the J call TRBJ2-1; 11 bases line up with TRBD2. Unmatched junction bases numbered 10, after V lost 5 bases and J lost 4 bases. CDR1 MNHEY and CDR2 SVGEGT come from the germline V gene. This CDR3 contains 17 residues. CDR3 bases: TGTGCCAGCAGTGACCCTCGGGCTAGCGGGAGGTACAATGAGCAGTTCTTC. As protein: CASSDPRASGRYNEQFF.